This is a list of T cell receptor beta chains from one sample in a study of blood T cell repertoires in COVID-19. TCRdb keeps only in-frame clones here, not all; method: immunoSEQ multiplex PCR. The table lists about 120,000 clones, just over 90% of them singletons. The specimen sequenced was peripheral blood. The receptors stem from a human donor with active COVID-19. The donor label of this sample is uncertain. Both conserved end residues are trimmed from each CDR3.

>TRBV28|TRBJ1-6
ASTLLRGNSPLH
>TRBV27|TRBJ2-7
ASSLGTGGTYEQY
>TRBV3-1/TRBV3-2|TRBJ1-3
ASSQVVLQPGNTIY
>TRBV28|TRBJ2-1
ASRLPGSYNEQF
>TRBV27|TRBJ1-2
ASSTTGGFEGYT
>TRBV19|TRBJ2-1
ASSPPRQGMSNEQF
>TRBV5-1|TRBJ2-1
ASGPGQRINEQF
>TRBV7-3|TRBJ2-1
ASSRPEGEQF
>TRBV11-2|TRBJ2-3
ASSPQRGSSADTQY
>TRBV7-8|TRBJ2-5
ASSLGTSGREGTQY
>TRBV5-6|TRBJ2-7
ASSFLGTATEQY
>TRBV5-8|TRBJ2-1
ASSPDRRGYNEQF
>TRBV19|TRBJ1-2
ASSTGTAIAAGGYT
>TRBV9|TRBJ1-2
ASSVQSSYGYT
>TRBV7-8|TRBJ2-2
ASSSSPPYGGAVTGELF
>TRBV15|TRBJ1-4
ATSRDRTGATNEKLF
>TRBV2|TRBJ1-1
ASSTGLNTEAF
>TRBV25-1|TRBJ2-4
ASSQGNVAKNIQY
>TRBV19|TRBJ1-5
ASSTVLGAGNQPQH
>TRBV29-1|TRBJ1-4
SAQGAGEKLF
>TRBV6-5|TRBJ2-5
ASSYVKRQETQY
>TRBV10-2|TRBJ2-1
ASRLAGGQRSYNEQF
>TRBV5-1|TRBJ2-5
ASSRRTGQETQY
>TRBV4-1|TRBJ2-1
ASGPLALSSYNEQF
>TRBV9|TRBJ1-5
ASSVGAANQPQH
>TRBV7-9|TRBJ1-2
ASSEQGPYGYT
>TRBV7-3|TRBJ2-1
ASSSGTSGYNEQF
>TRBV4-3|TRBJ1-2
ASSQDAGTGLFAYGYT
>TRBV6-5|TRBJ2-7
ASSPLRGYEQY
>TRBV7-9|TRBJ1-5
ASSVGTGSNQPQH
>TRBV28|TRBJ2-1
ASNVPGQGYNEQF
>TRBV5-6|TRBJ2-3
ASSLIRLSGTSTDTQY
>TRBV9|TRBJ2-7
ASSLGQGNNEQY
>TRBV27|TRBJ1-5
ASSLSLYSNQPQH
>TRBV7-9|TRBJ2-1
ASSLEGWGATNYNEQF
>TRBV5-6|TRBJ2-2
ASSLGQVVTGELF
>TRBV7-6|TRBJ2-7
ASSLDVGGDWSYEQY
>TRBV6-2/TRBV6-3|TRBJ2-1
ASSTGTGGPGEQF
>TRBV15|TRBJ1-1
ATSRDQGKGTEAF
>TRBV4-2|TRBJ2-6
ASSKRGFSGANVLT
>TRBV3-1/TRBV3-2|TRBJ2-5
ASSQVPRSGETQY
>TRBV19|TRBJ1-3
ASSIRGGGNTIY
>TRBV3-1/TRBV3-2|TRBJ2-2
ASSQDVGELF
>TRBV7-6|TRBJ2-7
ASSPPSGSEQY
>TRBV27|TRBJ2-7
ASSGLGPSGKTYEQY
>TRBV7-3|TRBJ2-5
ASSRSGTGRQETQY
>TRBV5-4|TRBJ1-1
ASSLGAGTGQREG
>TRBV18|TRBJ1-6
ASSPDMDNSPLH
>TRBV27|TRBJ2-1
ASSPPSGAGDEQF
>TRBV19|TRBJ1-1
ASTIQNTEAF
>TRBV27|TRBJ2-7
ASSFGGALDEQY
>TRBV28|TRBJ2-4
ASSPASGGVKNIQY
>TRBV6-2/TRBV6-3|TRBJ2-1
ASSTKDRLQEF